The clone carrying this TCR beta chain was seen ten or more times. This record belongs to a study of regulatory T cells in long-lasting Graves disease. The CDR3 contains 15 residues. The junction had 10 bases not matched to a gene; V was cut back by 5 bases and J by 4 bases. Per the germline V gene, CDR1 is MDHEN and CDR2 is SYDVKM. Time point denoted: newly diagnosed GD, antithyroid drugs for less than 3 months. PBMCs were the source of the RNA used for TCR sequencing. Construction of TCR beta libraries relied on iRepertoire HTBI primers and on Arm-PCR targeting CDR3 regions. Each CDR3 protein gets one entry after TCRdb re-called the multiplex PCR reads with MiXCR. The data hold 350,000 to 450,000 distinct CDR3 sequences, with roughly 15% observed a single time. The data were also submitted as part of a second study, on T cells in Graves' hyperthyroidism and ophthalmopathy.

Material: peripheral blood mononuclear cells (PBMCs), obtained at new diagnosis, from a patient treated with antithyroid drugs. This sequence joins TRBV28 and TRBJ1-1, with 7 bases identical to TRBD1. This receptor was identified in a middle-aged woman with Graves disease. CDR3 DNA sequence: TGTGCCAGCAGTCTGTATCCAGGGGGGGGCACTGAAGCTTTCTTT. Protein sequence: CASSLYPGGGTEAFF.